The table lists the clone carrying this T cell receptor (beta chain) with many counts. Its antigen is undetermined. The data stem from a study of T cells after yellow fever vaccination. Researchers made TCR cDNA using 5'RACE template switching, and this step added a universal primer site and UMIs. MiXCR, run by TCRdb on the 5' RACE reads, gives a single entry per CDR3 protein. The sample includes under 200,000 distinct CDR3 sequences, 6% to 7.5% seen only once; the top ten take roughly 2.5%. Study results and caveats: Peaking faster, on day 5 versus 15, the secondary response was nonetheless weaker. The study re-detected most primary-vaccination clones after the booster (96% CD4, roughly 88% CD8).

This CDR3 is 14 amino acids long. Germline V gene sequence: CDR1 LGHDT, CDR2 YNNKEL (reference sequence). With 3 bases clipped from V and 5 bases from J, the junction kept 3 bases outside the gene matches. This specimen was CD4+ T cells sorted from PBMCs, taken around 5 days after the first yellow fever vaccination. This receptor was obtained from a man between 18 and 29 years old who received the YFV17D yellow fever vaccine. The rearrangement joins TRBV3-1 to TRBJ2-1, with TRBD1 identical over 8 bases. The CDR3 DNA reads as TGTGCCAGCAGCCAGTCGGACAGGGACAATGAGCAGTTCTTC. This codes for CASSQSDRDNEQFF.